The entry below gives a single TCR beta chain sequence along with its context. These data are taken from a study of blood T cell repertoires in COVID-19. The protocol was immunoSEQ multiplex PCR, while the TCRdb copy is restricted to in-frame clones and leaves out a portion. This table holds about 250,000 clones, around 85% found once. The cohort comprised adults aged about 18 to 100 years residing in 24 US areas. This CDR3 has 13 residues. Trimming removed 6 bases from V and 1 base from J, with 9 bases in between. The chain employs TRBV12-3 or TRBV12-4 and TRBJ1-1; maybe TRBD1 (5 bases). Sequenced input: PBMCs or T cells enriched from blood (not recorded which). The source is a woman aged 50 to 65 with acute COVID-19. CDR3 region: CASRGRGNTEAFF. CDR3 DNA sequence: TGTGCCAGCAGGGGGAGGGGGAACACTGAAGCTTTCTTT.